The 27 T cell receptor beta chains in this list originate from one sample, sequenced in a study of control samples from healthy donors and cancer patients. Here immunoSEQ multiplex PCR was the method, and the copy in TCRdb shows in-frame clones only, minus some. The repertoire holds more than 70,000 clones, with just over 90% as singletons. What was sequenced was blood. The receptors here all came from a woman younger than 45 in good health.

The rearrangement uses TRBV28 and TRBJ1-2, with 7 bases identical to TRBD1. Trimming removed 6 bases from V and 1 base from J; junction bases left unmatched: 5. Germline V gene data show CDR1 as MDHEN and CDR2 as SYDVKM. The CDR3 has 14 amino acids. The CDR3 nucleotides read TGTGCCAGCAGCTCGGGACAGATTAACTATGGCTACACCTTC. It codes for CASSSGQINYGYTF.

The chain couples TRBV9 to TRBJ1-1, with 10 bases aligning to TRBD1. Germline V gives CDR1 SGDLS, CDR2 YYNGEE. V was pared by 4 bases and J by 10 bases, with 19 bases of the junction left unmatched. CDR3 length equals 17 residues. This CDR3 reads CASSSSTFGTGAPPAFF. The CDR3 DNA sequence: TGTGCCAGCAGCTCCAGTACATTCGGGACAGGGGCGCCTCCAGCTTTCTTT.

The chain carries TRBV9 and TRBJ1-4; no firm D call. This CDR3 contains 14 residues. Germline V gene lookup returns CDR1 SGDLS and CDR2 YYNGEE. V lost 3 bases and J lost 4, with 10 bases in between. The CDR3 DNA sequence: TGTGCCAGCAGCGCCAGACCTATTAATGAAAAACTGTTTTTT. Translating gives CASSARPINEKLFF.

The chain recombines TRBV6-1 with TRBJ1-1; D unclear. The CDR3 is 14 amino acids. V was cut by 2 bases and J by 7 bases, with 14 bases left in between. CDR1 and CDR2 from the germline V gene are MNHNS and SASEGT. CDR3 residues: CASSESGRQGEAFF. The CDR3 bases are TGTGCCAGCAGTGAAAGTGGCCGGCAAGGTGAAGCTTTCTTT.

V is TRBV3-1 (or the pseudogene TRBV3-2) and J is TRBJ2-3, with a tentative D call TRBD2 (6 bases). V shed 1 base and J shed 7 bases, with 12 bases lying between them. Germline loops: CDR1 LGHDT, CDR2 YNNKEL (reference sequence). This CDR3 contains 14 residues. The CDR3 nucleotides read TGTGCCAGCAGCCAAGCCCTGGGACTTTATACGCAGTATTTT. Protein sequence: CASSQALGLYTQYF.

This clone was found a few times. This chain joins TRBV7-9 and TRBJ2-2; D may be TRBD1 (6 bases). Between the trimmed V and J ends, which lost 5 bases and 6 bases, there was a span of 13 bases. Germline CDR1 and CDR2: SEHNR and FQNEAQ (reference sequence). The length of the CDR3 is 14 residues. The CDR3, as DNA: TGTGCCAGCAGCGTCGCGTCAGGGGCCGGGGAGCTGTTTTTT. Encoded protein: CASSVASGAGELFF.

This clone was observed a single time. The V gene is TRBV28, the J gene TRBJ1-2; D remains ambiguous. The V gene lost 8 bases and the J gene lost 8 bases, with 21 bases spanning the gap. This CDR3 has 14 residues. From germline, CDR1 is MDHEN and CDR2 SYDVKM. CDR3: CASFFYGPGKGYTF. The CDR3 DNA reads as TGTGCCAGCTTCTTTTACGGTCCGGGGAAAGGCTACACCTTC.

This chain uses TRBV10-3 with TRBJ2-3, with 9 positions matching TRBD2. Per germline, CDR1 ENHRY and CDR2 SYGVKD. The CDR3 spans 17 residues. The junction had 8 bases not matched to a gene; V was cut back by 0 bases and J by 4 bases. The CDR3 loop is CAISESKGRGGADTQYF. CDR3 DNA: TGTGCCATCAGTGAGTCGAAGGGGCGGGGGGGCGCAGATACGCAGTATTTT.

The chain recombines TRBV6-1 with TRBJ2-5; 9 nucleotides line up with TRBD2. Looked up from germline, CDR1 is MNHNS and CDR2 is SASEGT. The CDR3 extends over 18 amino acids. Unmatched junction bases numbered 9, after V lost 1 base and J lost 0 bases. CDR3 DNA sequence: TGTGCCAGCAGTGAAGAAAGTCCTAGCGGGACATACCAAGAGACCCAGTACTTC. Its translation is CASSEESPSGTYQETQYF.

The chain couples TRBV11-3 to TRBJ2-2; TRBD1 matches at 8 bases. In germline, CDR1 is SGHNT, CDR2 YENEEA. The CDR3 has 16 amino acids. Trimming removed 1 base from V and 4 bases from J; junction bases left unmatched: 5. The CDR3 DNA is TGTGCCAGCAGCTTAGTTGGGACAGGCGTCACCGGGGAGCTGTTTTTT. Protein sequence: CASSLVGTGVTGELFF. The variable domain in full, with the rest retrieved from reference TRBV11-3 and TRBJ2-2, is EAGVVQSPRYKIIEKKQPVAFWCNPISGHNTLYWYLQNLGQGPELLIRYENEEAVDDSQLPKDRFSAERLKGVDSTLKIQPAELGDSAVYLCASSLVGTGVTGELFFGEGSRLTVL.

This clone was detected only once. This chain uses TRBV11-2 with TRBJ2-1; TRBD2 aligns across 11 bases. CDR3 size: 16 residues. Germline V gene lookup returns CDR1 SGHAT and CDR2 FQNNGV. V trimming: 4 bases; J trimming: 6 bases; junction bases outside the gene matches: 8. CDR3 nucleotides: TGTGCCAGCAGCTCACTAGCGGGAGCAATTATCAATGAGCAGTTCTTC. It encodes CASSSLAGAIINEQFF.

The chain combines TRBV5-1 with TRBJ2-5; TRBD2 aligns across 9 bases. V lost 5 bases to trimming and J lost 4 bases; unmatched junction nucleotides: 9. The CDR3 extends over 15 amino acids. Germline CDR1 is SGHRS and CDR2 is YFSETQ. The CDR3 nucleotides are TGCGCCAGCAGAATGAGTAGCGGGAGTTCAGAGACCCAGTACTTC. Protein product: CASRMSSGSSETQYF.

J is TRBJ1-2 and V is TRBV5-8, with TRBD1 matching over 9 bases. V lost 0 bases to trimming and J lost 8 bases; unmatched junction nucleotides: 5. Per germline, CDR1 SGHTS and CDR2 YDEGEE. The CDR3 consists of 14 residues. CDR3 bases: TGTGCCAGCAGCTTGGACAGGGGGCGTCGAGGCTACACCTTC. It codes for CASSLDRGRRGYTF.

CDR3 region: CASSKRDTHRVHEQYF. The CDR3 DNA reads as TGTGCCAGCAGCAAGCGAGATACACACAGGGTCCACGAGCAGTACTTC. This chain uses TRBV13 with TRBJ2-7, with a tentative D call TRBD1 (6 bases). This CDR3 region has 16 residues. From germline, CDR1 is PRHDT and CDR2 FYEKMQ (reference sequence). The V end was cut by 5 bases, the J end by 5 bases, with 22 bases between. The whole variable domain, remainder taken from reference TRBV13 and TRBJ2-7, is AAGVIQSPRHLIKEKRETATLKCYPIPRHDTVYWYQQGPGQDPQFLISFYEKMQSDKGSIPDRFSAQQFSDYHSELNMSSLELGDSALYFCASSKRDTHRVHEQYFGPGTRLTVT.

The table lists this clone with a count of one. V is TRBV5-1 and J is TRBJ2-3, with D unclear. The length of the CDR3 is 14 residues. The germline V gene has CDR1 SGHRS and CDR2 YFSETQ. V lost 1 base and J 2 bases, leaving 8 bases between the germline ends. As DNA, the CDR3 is TGCGCCAGCAGCTTGAGTACAGTCACAGATACGCAGTATTTT. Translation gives CASSLSTVTDTQYF.

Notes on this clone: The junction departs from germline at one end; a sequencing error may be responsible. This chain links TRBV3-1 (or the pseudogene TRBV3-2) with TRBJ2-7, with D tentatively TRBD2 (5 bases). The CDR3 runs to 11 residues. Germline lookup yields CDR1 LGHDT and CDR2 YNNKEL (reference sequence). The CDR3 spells CASSQGRFLDF. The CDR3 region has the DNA TGTGCCAGCAGCCAAGGGAGGTTCTTAGACTTC.

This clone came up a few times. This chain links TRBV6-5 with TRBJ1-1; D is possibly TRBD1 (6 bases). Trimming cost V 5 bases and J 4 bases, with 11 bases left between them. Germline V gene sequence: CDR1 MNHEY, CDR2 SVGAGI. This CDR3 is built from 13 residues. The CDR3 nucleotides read TGTGCCAGCAGTCTACAGGGTACCACTGAAGCTTTCTTT. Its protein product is CASSLQGTTEAFF.

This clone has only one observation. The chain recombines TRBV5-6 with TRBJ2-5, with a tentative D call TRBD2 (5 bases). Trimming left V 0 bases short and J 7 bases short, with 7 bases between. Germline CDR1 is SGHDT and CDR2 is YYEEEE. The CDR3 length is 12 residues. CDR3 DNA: TGTGCCAGCAGCTTGGGACGGGGGACCCAGTACTTC. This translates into CASSLGRGTQYF.

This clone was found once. The CDR3 sequence is CASSLHNEQFF. CDR3 DNA sequence: TGTGCCAGCAGCTTACACAATGAGCAGTTCTTC. The chain links TRBV7-2 to TRBJ2-1; D is undetermined. V was clipped by 2 bases and J by 5 bases, with 1 base between them. From germline, CDR1 is SGHTA and CDR2 FQGNSA. The CDR3 runs to 11 residues.

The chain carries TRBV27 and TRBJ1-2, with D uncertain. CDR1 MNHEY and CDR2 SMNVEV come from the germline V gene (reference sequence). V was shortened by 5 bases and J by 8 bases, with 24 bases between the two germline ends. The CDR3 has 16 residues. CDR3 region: CASSPFPNGPPRGYTF. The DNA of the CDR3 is TGTGCCAGCAGTCCTTTCCCCAACGGGCCTCCGCGGGGCTACACCTTC.

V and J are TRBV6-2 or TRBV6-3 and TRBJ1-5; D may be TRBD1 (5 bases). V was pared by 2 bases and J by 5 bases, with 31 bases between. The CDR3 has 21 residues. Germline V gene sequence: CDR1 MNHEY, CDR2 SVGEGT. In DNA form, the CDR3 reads TGTGCCAGCAGTTACCGGCAGGAAGCCTGGGTCCCAGGGATAGCTTATCAGCCCCAGCATTTT. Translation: CASSYRQEAWVPGIAYQPQHF.

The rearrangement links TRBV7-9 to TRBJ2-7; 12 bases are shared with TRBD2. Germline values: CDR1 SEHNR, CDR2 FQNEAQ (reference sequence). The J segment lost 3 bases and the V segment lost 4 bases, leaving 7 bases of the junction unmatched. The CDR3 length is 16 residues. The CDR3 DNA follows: TGTGCCAGCAGCTATGCCGGACTAGCGGGATTCTACGAGCAGTACTTC. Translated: CASSYAGLAGFYEQYF.

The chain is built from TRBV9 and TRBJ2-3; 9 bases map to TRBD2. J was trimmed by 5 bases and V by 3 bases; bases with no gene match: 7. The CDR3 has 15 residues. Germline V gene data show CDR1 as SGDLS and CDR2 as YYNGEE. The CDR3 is CASSGPSGAGDTQYF. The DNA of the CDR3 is TGTGCCAGCAGCGGTCCTAGCGGGGCTGGAGATACGCAGTATTTT.

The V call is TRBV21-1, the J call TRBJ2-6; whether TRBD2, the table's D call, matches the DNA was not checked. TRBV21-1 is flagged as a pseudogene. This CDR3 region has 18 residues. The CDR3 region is CASSPVREGHSGANVLTF. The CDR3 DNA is TGTGCCAGCAGTCCCGTTAGGGAGGGTCATTCTGGGGCCAACGTCCTGACTTTC.

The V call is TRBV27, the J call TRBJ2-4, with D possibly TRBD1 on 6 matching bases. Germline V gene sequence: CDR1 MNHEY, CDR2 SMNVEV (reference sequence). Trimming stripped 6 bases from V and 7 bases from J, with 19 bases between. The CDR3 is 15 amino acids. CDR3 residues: CASRPQGTRENIQYF. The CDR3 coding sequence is TGTGCCAGCAGACCCCAGGGGACCCGTGAGAACATTCAGTACTTC.

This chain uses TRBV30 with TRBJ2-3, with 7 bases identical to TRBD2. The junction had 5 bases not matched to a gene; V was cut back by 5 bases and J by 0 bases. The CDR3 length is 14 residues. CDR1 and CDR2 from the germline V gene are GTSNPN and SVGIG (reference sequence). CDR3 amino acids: CAWCRGGSTDTQYF. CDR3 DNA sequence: TGTGCCTGGTGTCGCGGGGGAAGCACAGATACGCAGTATTTT.

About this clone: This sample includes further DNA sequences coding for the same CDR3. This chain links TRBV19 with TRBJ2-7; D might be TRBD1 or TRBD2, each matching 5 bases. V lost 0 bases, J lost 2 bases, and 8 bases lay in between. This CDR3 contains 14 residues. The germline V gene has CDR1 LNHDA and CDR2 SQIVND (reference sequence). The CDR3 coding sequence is TGTGCCAGTAGTATAGATCGAGGGGCCTACGAGCAGTACTTC. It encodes CASSIDRGAYEQYF.